This T cell receptor (beta chain) was obtained from a study of CD4+ T cells in melanoma. Whole-study findings and limits: A reported correlation linked neoantigen-specific CD4+ T cells to CD8+, macrophage and B cell function.

Germline CDR1 and CDR2: SGHAT and FQNNGV. The J segment lost 0 bases and the V segment lost 4 bases, leaving 11 bases of the junction unmatched. The length of the CDR3 is 18 residues. Sequencing was performed with immunoSEQ multiplex PCR; in TCRdb, only in-frame clones are kept and a portion is missing. The data show roughly 10,000 clones, approximately 68% seen once. With regard to this clone: The antigen remains unidentified.

The sample was cells from a culture (not recorded whether cultured in vitro). This TCR was sampled from a human donor with melanoma. This chain uses TRBV11-2 with TRBJ2-3; 9 bases agree with TRBD2. CDR3 coding DNA: TGTGCCAGCAGCTCATATCCGACTAGCGGATTTAGCACAGATACGCAGTATTTT. Encoded protein: CASSSYPTSGFSTDTQYF.